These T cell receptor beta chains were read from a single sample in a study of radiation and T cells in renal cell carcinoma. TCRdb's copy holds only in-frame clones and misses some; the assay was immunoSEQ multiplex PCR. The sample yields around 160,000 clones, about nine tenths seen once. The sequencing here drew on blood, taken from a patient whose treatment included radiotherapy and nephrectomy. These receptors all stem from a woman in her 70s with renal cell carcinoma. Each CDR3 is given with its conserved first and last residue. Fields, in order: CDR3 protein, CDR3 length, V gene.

CASSYSTAAHTEAFF | 15 | TRBV6-5
CASHRQNNQPQHF | 13 | TRBV9
CASSPNPGFSNSPLHF | 16 | TRBV18
CASSLTEGGSYEQYF | 15 | TRBV11-2
CASSLPGGALNEQFF | 15 | TRBV5-6
CASSPQAGATSGANVLTF | 18 | TRBV7-3
CASSLWRANTEAFF | 14 | TRBV5-1
CASSLGTSGGNTQYF | 15 | TRBV27
CASSYSDRAGYTF | 13 | TRBV6-5
CASSIMGVSDEQYF | 14 | TRBV19
CASSPPGPITYNEQFF | 16 | TRBV18
CASSSVVNTEAFF | 13 | TRBV19
CASRTSGGANEQYF | 14 | TRBV11-3
CASSRDRGRDTEAFF | 15 | TRBV6-5
CAISDRGVNTEAFF | 14 | TRBV10-3
CASSEAGQGVVSGANVLTF | 19 | TRBV6-1
CSASGLTQYF | 10 | TRBV20-1
CASRPPGTQDYNEQFF | 16 | TRBV28
CASSFLGVNNEQFF | 14 | TRBV13
CAWARTSTDTQYF | 13 | TRBV30
CASRDRGRSPLHF | 13 | TRBV19
CASSLDRGSGNTIYF | 15 | TRBV5-4
CASSQSGTSNYGYTF | 15 | TRBV4-3
CASSKAGAGTDTQYF | 15 | TRBV7-3
CAVRGGSPDTQYF | 13 | TRBV5-1
CASSPLPGQGETQYF | 15 | TRBV18
CASSPPGTNTEAFF | 14 | TRBV9
CASSRDQAVQAFF | 13 | TRBV13
CAWSSSGGDTQYF | 13 | TRBV30
CASSLRTGDGYTF | 13 | TRBV7-9
CASSLWSYNSPLHF | 14 | TRBV5-6
CASSLDNWRQETQYF | 15 | TRBV11-2
CASSRGPWEQYF | 12 | TRBV14
CASSPGLAGRTGELFF | 16 | TRBV5-1
CSHTTSGGDTQYF | 13 | TRBV29-1
CASRRSGGSDEQFF | 14 | TRBV7-9
CASSSRKPYEQYF | 13 | TRBV19
CSVVQGRYEQYF | 12 | TRBV29-1
CASSLERRASEAFF | 14 | TRBV4-1
CASSYQPRTSGGAEDTQYF | 19 | TRBV13
CASSPRVSGEAFF | 13 | TRBV9
CASSDSGASYNEQFF | 15 | TRBV4-3